This TCR beta chain comes out of a study of cytomegalovirus exposure and HLA in healthy donors. Using immunoSEQ multiplex PCR, the repertoire was profiled, and TCRdb retains in-frame clones only, with some absent. The table records some 250,000 clones, about 86% of them present only once. The TCR sequence derives from a woman in her 30s in good health and CMV-seropositive. The sample taken for sequencing was PBMCs.

CDR3 protein: CASSSGRFVYEQFF. CDR3 nucleotide sequence: TGTGCCAGCAGCAGTGGGAGGTTTGTTTACGAGCAGTTCTTC. The V call is TRBV7-2, the J call TRBJ2-1; TRBD2 is a possible D gene (6 bases). This CDR3 is 14 amino acids long. Trimming removed 5 bases from V and 10 bases from J, with 18 bases in between. Germline CDR1 SGHTA, CDR2 FQGNSA.